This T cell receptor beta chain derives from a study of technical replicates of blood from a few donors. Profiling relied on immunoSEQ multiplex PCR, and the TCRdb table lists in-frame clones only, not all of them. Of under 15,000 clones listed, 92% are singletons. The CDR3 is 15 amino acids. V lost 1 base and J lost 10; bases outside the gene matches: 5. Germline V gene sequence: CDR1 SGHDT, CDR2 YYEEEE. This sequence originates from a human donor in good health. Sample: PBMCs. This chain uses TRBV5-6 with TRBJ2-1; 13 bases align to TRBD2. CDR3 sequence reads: CASSLTSGREREQFF. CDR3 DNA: TGTGCCAGCAGCTTGACTAGCGGGAGGGAAAGAGAGCAGTTCTTC.